This TCR beta chain was captured in a study of blood T cell repertoires in COVID-19. Study summary: In each case, the material was cDNA or gDNA derived from T cells, B-cell-depleted T cells, or PBMCs.

The CDR3 spans 14 residues. Germline assignment: CDR1 LNHDA and CDR2 SQIVND (reference sequence). V lost 0 bases, J lost 5 bases, and 8 bases lay in between. In the authors' workflow: Estimation of nucleated cell counts relied on the amplification of reference gene primers. Sequenced by immunoSEQ multiplex PCR; TCRdb stores in-frame clones only, minus some. V and J calls and clone size are as listed in that table; D and trimming were resolved from the DNA. The sample holds hundreds of thousands of clones, roughly 84% seen once. The rearrangement uses TRBV19 and TRBJ1-5; D gene ambiguous. Input material: peripheral blood. The receptor's source is an elderly woman with acute or convalescent COVID-19. The DNA of the CDR3 is TGTGCCAGTAGTATAGATACCCAGTATCAGCCCCAGCATTTT. This gives the protein CASSIDTQYQPQHF.